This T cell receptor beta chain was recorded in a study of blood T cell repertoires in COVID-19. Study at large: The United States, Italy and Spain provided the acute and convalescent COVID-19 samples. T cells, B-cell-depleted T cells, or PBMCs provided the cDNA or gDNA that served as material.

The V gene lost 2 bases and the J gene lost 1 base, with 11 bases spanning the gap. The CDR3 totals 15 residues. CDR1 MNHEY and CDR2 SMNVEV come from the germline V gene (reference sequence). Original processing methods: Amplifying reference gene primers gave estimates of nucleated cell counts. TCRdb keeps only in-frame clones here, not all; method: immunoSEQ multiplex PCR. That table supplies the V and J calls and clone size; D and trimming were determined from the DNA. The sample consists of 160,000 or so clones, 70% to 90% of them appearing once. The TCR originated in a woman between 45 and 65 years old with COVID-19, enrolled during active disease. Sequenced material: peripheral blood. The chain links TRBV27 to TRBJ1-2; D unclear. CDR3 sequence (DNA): TGTGCCAGCAGTTTAACGGGATTCGGTAACTATGGCTACACCTTC. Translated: CASSLTGFGNYGYTF.